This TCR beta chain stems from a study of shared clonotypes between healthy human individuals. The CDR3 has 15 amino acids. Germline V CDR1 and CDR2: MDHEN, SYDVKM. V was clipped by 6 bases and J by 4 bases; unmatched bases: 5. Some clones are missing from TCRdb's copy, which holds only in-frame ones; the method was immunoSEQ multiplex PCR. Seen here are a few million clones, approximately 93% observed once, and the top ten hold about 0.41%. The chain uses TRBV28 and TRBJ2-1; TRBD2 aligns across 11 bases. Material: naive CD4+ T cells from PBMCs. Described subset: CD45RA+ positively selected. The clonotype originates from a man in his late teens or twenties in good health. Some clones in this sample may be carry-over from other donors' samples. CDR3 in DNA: TGTGCCAGCAGCCTGACTAGCGGGACTTACAATGAGCAGTTCTTC. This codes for CASSLTSGTYNEQFF.